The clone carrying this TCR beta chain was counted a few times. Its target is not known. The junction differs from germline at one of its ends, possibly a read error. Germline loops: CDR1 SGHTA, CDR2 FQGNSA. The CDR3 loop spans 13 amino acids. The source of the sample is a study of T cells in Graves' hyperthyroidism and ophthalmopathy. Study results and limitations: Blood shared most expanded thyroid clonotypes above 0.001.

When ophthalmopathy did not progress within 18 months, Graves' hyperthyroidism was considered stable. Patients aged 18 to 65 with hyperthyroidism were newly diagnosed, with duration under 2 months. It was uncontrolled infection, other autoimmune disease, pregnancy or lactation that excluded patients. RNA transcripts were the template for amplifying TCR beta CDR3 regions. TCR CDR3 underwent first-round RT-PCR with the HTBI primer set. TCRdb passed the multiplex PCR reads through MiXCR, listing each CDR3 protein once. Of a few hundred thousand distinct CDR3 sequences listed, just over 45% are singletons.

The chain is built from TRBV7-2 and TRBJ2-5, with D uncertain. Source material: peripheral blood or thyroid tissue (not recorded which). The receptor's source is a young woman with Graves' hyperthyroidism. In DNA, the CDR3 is TGCGCCAGCAGCTTTGCGGCCCAAGAGACCCAGTACTTC. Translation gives CASSFAAQETQYF.